This is a list of T cell receptor beta chains from one sample in a study of blood T cells in healthy people across ages. One entry per CDR3 protein, called by TCRdb with MiXCR from the 5' RACE reads. Here the sample spans roughly 2 million distinct CDR3 sequences, 49% being singletons. Specimen: blood. These TCRs come from a woman in her 40s in good health. CDR3s include the opening cysteine and the closing phenylalanine or tryptophan. Each record gives: CDR3 protein, CDR3 DNA, D gene, clone size, V gene, J gene, CDR3 length. A D gene is named only where the DNA matches it firmly. A row's size may be missing; if present it is once, few, many or a size class.

CDR3aa: CASSYGTSSGMYF
CDR3nt: TGTGCCAGCAGTTACGGGACATCCTCAGGGATGTACTTC
d_gene: .
abundance: .
v_gene: TRBV6-6
j_gene: TRBJ2-7
len: 13

CDR3aa: CSARVGDRGANEQFF
CDR3nt: TGCAGTGCTAGAGTTGGGGACAGGGGGGCGAATGAGCAGTTCTTC
d_gene: TRBD1
abundance: .
v_gene: TRBV20-1
j_gene: TRBJ2-1
len: 15

CDR3aa: CASSLLGLAGYTF
CDR3nt: TGTGCCAGCAGTTTATTGGGACTTGCTGGCTACACCTTC
d_gene: .
abundance: few
v_gene: TRBV27
j_gene: TRBJ1-2
len: 13

CDR3aa: CASSHPGLAGGNGQFF
CDR3nt: TGCGCCAGCAGCCACCCGGGACTAGCGGGTGGGAATGGGCAGTTCTTC
d_gene: TRBD2
abundance: .
v_gene: TRBV4-1
j_gene: TRBJ2-1
len: 16

CDR3aa: CGASWRHQNTEAFF
CDR3nt: TGCGGTGCTAGTTGGAGACACCAGAACACTGAAGCTTTCTTT
d_gene: .
abundance: .
v_gene: TRBV20-1
j_gene: TRBJ1-1
len: 14

CDR3aa: CSARTGTPVSYEQYF
CDR3nt: TGCAGTGCTAGAACCGGGACCCCCGTCTCCTACGAGCAGTACTTC
d_gene: .
abundance: .
v_gene: TRBV20-1
j_gene: TRBJ2-7
len: 15

CDR3aa: CATSQTRGRVQETQYF
CDR3nt: TGTGCCACCAGCCAGACTCGGGGACGGGTCCAAGAGACCCAGTACTTC
d_gene: .
abundance: .
v_gene: TRBV15
j_gene: TRBJ2-5
len: 16

CDR3aa: CAVSAPGQAYEQYF
CDR3nt: TGTGCCGTATCGGCACCGGGACAAGCCTACGAGCAGTACTTC
d_gene: .
abundance: .
v_gene: TRBV6-2/TRBV6-3
j_gene: TRBJ2-7
len: 14

CDR3aa: CASSSGVDNYNEQFF
CDR3nt: TGCGCCAGCAGCTCAGGGGTAGATAACTACAATGAGCAGTTCTTC
d_gene: .
abundance: few
v_gene: TRBV5-1
j_gene: TRBJ2-1
len: 15

CDR3aa: CASSDGRIEQYF
CDR3nt: TGTGCCAGCAGCGACGGCCGTATCGAGCAGTATTTT
d_gene: .
abundance: once
v_gene: TRBV7-8
j_gene: TRBJ2-3
len: 12

CDR3aa: CSAITSGGYNEQFF
CDR3nt: TGCAGTGCTATAACTAGCGGGGGGTACAATGAGCAGTTCTTC
d_gene: TRBD2
abundance: .
v_gene: TRBV20-1
j_gene: TRBJ2-1
len: 14

CDR3aa: CSARDRRGGSYNEQYF
CDR3nt: TGCAGTGCTAGAGATAGGCGGGGGGGCTCCTACAATGAGCAGTACTTC
d_gene: TRBD2
abundance: .
v_gene: TRBV20-1
j_gene: TRBJ2-7
len: 16

CDR3aa: CASSLQTSGSDTQYF
CDR3nt: TGTGCCAGCAGCTTGCAAACTAGTGGTTCAGATACGCAGTATTTT
d_gene: .
abundance: .
v_gene: TRBV5-5
j_gene: TRBJ2-3
len: 15

CDR3aa: CASAERGSYNEQYF
CDR3nt: TGTGCCAGCGCCGAGCGGGGCTCCTACAATGAGCAGTACTTC
d_gene: TRBD2
abundance: .
v_gene: TRBV25-1
j_gene: TRBJ2-7
len: 14

CDR3aa: CASSKAQGAEGPGEQYF
CDR3nt: TGTGCCAGCAGCAAAGCTCAGGGGGCGGAAGGACCGGGCGAGCAGTACTTC
d_gene: .
abundance: once
v_gene: TRBV21-1
j_gene: TRBJ2-7
len: 17

CDR3aa: CSARVQGTEQYF
CDR3nt: TGCAGTGCTAGGGTCCAGGGAACCGAGCAGTACTTC
d_gene: .
abundance: .
v_gene: TRBV20-1
j_gene: TRBJ2-7
len: 12

CDR3aa: CASSSHLAATYEQYF
CDR3nt: TGTGCCAGCAGCTCCCATCTAGCGGCCACCTACGAGCAGTACTTC
d_gene: TRBD2
abundance: .
v_gene: TRBV7-2
j_gene: TRBJ2-7
len: 15

CDR3aa: CATSDLRTGHSSTDTQYF
CDR3nt: TGTGCCACCAGTGACCTTAGGACAGGACACTCTAGCACAGATACGCAGTATTTT
d_gene: TRBD1
abundance: .
v_gene: TRBV24-1
j_gene: TRBJ2-3
len: 18

CDR3aa: CASSLAPHQETQYF
CDR3nt: TGTGCCAGCAGCTTAGCCCCCCATCAAGAGACCCAGTACTTC
d_gene: .
abundance: few
v_gene: TRBV7-9
j_gene: TRBJ2-5
len: 14

CDR3aa: CAISVLQGEGEQYF
CDR3nt: TGTGCCATCAGTGTTTTACAGGGAGAGGGCGAGCAGTACTTC
d_gene: .
abundance: few
v_gene: TRBV10-3
j_gene: TRBJ2-7
len: 14

CDR3aa: CASSLHLYEQYF
CDR3nt: TGTGCCAGCAGCCTCCACCTCTACGAGCAGTACTTC
d_gene: .
abundance: .
v_gene: TRBV12-3/TRBV12-4
j_gene: TRBJ2-7
len: 12

CDR3aa: CASSPLARGLVETQYF
CDR3nt: TGTGCCAGCAGCCCCCTAGCGCGGGGCCTTGTCGAGACCCAGTACTTC
d_gene: .
abundance: few
v_gene: TRBV7-2
j_gene: TRBJ2-5
len: 16

CDR3aa: CSASPLSGTGGKTYEQYF
CDR3nt: TGCAGTGCTAGCCCTCTCTCTGGGACAGGGGGTAAGACCTACGAGCAGTACTTC
d_gene: TRBD1
abundance: .
v_gene: TRBV20-1
j_gene: TRBJ2-7
len: 18

CDR3aa: CSVGQGGNEKLFF
CDR3nt: TGCAGCGTTGGACAGGGAGGGAATGAAAAACTGTTTTTT
d_gene: TRBD1
abundance: .
v_gene: TRBV29-1
j_gene: TRBJ1-4
len: 13

CDR3aa: CASSESGGNYGYTF
CDR3nt: TGCGCCAGCAGTGAGTCCGGAGGGAACTATGGCTACACCTTC
d_gene: .
abundance: few
v_gene: TRBV10-2
j_gene: TRBJ1-2
len: 14

CDR3aa: CSARGDGMKNIQYF
CDR3nt: TGCAGTGCTAGGGGGGACGGAATGAAAAACATTCAGTACTTC
d_gene: .
abundance: .
v_gene: TRBV20-1
j_gene: TRBJ2-4
len: 14